This paragraph reports one TCR beta chain. The germline gives CDR1 MRHNA, CDR2 SNTAGT. This CDR3 has 15 amino acids. Trimming cost V 6 bases and J 7 bases; bases outside gene matches: 12. TCRdb redid the calling of the 5' RACE reads with MiXCR, one entry per CDR3 protein. The table includes just over 400,000 distinct CDR3 sequences, around 22% detected once. The data were obtained in a study of T-cell memory formation after mild COVID-19. The rearrangement joins TRBV6-4 to TRBJ1-2, with 9 positions matching TRBD1. Sequenced input: PBMCs or a T cell subset sorted from them (not recorded which). The TCR originated in an adult woman who had mild COVID-19 (a few samples of this study predate the infection). Cell type and time point are not known. CDR3 DNA: TGTGCCAGCAGCGCCACCGGGACAGGGATAAGTGGCTACACCTTC. This gives the protein CASSATGTGISGYTF.